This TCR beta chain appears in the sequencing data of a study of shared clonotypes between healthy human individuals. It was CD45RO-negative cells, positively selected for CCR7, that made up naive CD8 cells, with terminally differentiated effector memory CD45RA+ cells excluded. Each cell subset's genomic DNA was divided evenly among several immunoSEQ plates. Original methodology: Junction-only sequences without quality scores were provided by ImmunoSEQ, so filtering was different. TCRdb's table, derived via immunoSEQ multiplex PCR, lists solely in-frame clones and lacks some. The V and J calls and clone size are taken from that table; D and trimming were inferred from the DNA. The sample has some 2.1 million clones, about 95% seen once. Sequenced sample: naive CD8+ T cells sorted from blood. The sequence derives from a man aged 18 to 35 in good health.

In DNA form, the CDR3 reads TGTGCCAGCAGCGTAGAGGGAAAGATTAATGAAAAACTGTTTTTT. It specifies CASSVEGKINEKLFF. The J gene is TRBJ1-4, the V gene TRBV9, with D unclear. The V end lost 0 bases, the J end lost 4 bases, and 10 bases lay between the germline ends. CDR3 length equals 15 residues. Germline lookup yields CDR1 SGDLS and CDR2 YYNGEE.